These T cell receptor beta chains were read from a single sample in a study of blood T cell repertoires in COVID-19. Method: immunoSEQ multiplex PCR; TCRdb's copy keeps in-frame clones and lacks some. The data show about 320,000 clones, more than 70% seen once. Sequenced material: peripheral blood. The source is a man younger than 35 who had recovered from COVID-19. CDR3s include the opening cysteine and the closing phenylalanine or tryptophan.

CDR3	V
CASSSYDRGDYGYTF	TRBV5-1
CASSPRFISAGDHYEQYF	TRBV18
CAISEPGGRDTEAFF	TRBV10-3
CASSQATGREQYF	TRBV4-2
CATSDHSTGELFF	TRBV24-1
CASSSGTGSYEQYF	TRBV19
CASSAHLGASNTEAFF	TRBV5-1
CASSPRQGAGTEAFF	TRBV18
CASSLSGTSGTYNEQFF	TRBV7-3
CASSLATGEIEAFF	TRBV7-2
CASSLDTSGYNEQFF	TRBV5-1
CASRDVTGGNQPQHF	TRBV10-2
CASSFLPGLGNQETQYF	TRBV11-2
CASSLSGTSVRAKNIQYF	TRBV27
CASSPLGQGTYGYTF	TRBV28
CAISAGLAGNNEQFF	TRBV10-3
CASSRTSAYSYEQYF	TRBV4-2
CASSQLRDSIDEAFF	TRBV3-1/TRBV3-2
CASSRGQGDQPQHF	TRBV27
CASPGRAYEQYF	TRBV11-3
CASSFGGGVLDEQYF	TRBV6-2/TRBV6-3
CASSHSDRSYNEQFF	TRBV3-1/TRBV3-2
CASSPKGTSGGIGELFF	TRBV19
CASSPRGGAGGYTF	TRBV27
CASSQDSGRPYEQYF	TRBV4-2
CASSSRQGLSSYNEQFF	TRBV7-9
CASSVGQTAGNQPQHF	TRBV9
CASSFNWGDYEQYF	TRBV27
CASSLPYRGQVVSGANVLTF	TRBV6-6
CASSIGQGAHEQYF	TRBV19
CASLSKGQPKNIQYF	TRBV23-1
CSASKAGRNGYTF	TRBV20-1
CASSSTGQGYEQYF	TRBV5-1
CSVRAYNEQFF	TRBV29-1
CASSYSRTSGAYEQYF	TRBV6-5
CASSSQGYEQYF	TRBV5-1
CASSATLGTGRHGYTF	TRBV9
CASSAGDQPQHF	TRBV7-9
CASSPGQAGANVLTF	TRBV5-1
CAWRFGRDEQFF	TRBV30
CASSSRDRGRSYTF	TRBV7-6
CASTLGGEQYF	TRBV12-3/TRBV12-4
CASAETGWRVSRNYEQYF	TRBV5-1
CASSLGRGSNEQFF	TRBV11-3
CASSPPGALLRDEQFF	TRBV7-9
CAISEPGGPSTGELFF	TRBV10-3
CASSGSVGTPLHF	TRBV19